This T cell receptor (beta chain) was sequenced for a study of OX40 agonist ivuxolimab in advanced cancers. Study-level information: Every patient in dose escalation had hepatocellular carcinoma, melanoma, renal cell or head and neck cancer. Three patients showed partial responses: one hepatocellular carcinoma and two cutaneous melanoma cases.

Profiled with immunoSEQ multiplex PCR; TCRdb holds only in-frame clones, not every one. The sample carries 73,000 or so clones, around 90% recorded once. General observations from the study: Certain nonresponders additionally had low normalized T-cell clonal expansion. Antigens targeted by the expanded peripheral T cells were not determined.

As for this clone: What it recognizes is unknown.

The ends lost 6 bases at V and 0 bases at J; junction bases unmatched: 5. The germline CDR1 and CDR2 sequences are SNHLY and FYNNEI. The CDR3 covers 15 residues. The sequenced sample was CD4+ or CD8+ T cells sorted from blood, obtained in a trial of the OX40 agonist ivuxolimab. This sequence originates from an adult with an advanced solid tumor such as melanoma, head and neck, liver or kidney cancer. This chain links TRBV2 with TRBJ2-1; 7 positions agree with TRBD1. In DNA, the CDR3 is TGTGCCAGCAGGGGACAGCGAAACTCCTACAATGAGCAGTTCTTC. This gives the protein CASRGQRNSYNEQFF.